These T cell receptor beta chains were read from a single sample in a study of T cell repertoires in cytomegalovirus infection. MiXCR, applied by TCRdb to the reads, yields one record per CDR3 protein. The table has about 230,000 distinct CDR3 sequences, 20% to 25% seen once. Material for sequencing was CD8+ T cells from PBMCs. The receptors originated from a human donor in good health (CMV status not recorded). Some clones in this sample may be carry-over from other donors' samples. CDR3s include the opening cysteine and the closing phenylalanine or tryptophan. A D gene is named only where the DNA matches it firmly. Size is omitted from some rows. Given values are once, few, many or a class for expanded clones.

cdr3_aa: CASSPIGGVTGYTF; cdr3_nt: TGTGCCAGTAGCCCCATAGGAGGGGTGACTGGCTACACCTTC; d_call: NA; clone_size: NA; v_call: TRBV19; j_call: TRBJ1-2
cdr3_aa: CASSILSRGDNEQFF; cdr3_nt: TGTGCCAGTAGTATTCTCAGCAGGGGGGACAATGAGCAGTTCTTC; d_call: NA; clone_size: many; v_call: TRBV19; j_call: TRBJ2-1
cdr3_aa: CSATPRTLEADTQYF; cdr3_nt: TGCAGTGCCACGCCTCGGACCCTAGAGGCAGATACGCAGTATTTT; d_call: NA; clone_size: few; v_call: TRBV20-1; j_call: TRBJ2-3
cdr3_aa: CASSLEGAGRESFF; cdr3_nt: TGTGCCAGCAGCTTAGAGGGAGCCGGCAGGGAAAGCTTCTTC; d_call: NA; clone_size: many; v_call: TRBV7-9; j_call: TRBJ2-1
cdr3_aa: CASRTGTGPSYGYTF; cdr3_nt: TGTGCCAGCAGAACCGGGACAGGCCCATCCTATGGCTACACCTTC; d_call: TRBD1; clone_size: few; v_call: TRBV12-3/TRBV12-4; j_call: TRBJ1-2
cdr3_aa: CASSVLGAGDSPLHF; cdr3_nt: TGTGCCAGCAGCGTACTGGGTGCGGGGGATTCACCCCTCCACTTT; d_call: NA; clone_size: NA; v_call: TRBV9; j_call: TRBJ1-6
cdr3_aa: CSADLPPAGAQDTQYF; cdr3_nt: TGCAGTGCTGACTTGCCCCCAGCGGGGGCCCAAGATACGCAGTATTTT; d_call: TRBD2; clone_size: few; v_call: TRBV20-1; j_call: TRBJ2-3
cdr3_aa: CASSTGVSRGETQYF; cdr3_nt: TGTGCCAGCAGCACCGGTGTGTCTAGGGGCGAGACCCAGTACTTC; d_call: NA; clone_size: many; v_call: TRBV28; j_call: TRBJ2-5
cdr3_aa: CASKVSSLPGELFF; cdr3_nt: TGCGCCAGCAAGGTGTCCTCGCTCCCCGGGGAGCTGTTTTTT; d_call: NA; clone_size: NA; v_call: TRBV5-1; j_call: TRBJ2-2
cdr3_aa: CASSLDALAGVLEEQFF; cdr3_nt: TGTGCCAGCAGCTTAGATGCACTAGCGGGGGTCCTGGAGGAGCAGTTCTTC; d_call: TRBD2; clone_size: few; v_call: TRBV7-6; j_call: TRBJ2-1
cdr3_aa: CSARARANYGYTF; cdr3_nt: TGCAGTGCTCGGGCCAGGGCTAACTATGGCTACACCTTC; d_call: NA; clone_size: NA; v_call: TRBV20-1; j_call: TRBJ1-2
cdr3_aa: CSVWDSDYYEQYF; cdr3_nt: TGCAGCGTTTGGGACAGTGATTACTACGAGCAGTACTTC; d_call: TRBD1; clone_size: few; v_call: TRBV29-1; j_call: TRBJ2-7
cdr3_aa: CASSLEGLAGAWELFF; cdr3_nt: TGTGCCAGCAGCTTGGAGGGACTAGCGGGGGCCTGGGAGCTGTTTTTT; d_call: TRBD2; clone_size: many; v_call: TRBV7-2; j_call: TRBJ2-2
cdr3_aa: CASGLNQPQHF; cdr3_nt: TGTGCCAGCGGCCTCAATCAGCCCCAGCATTTT; d_call: NA; clone_size: NA; v_call: TRBV7-4; j_call: TRBJ1-5
cdr3_aa: CASSYSQVDYEQYF; cdr3_nt: TGTGCCAGCAGTTACAGCCAGGTGGACTACGAGCAGTACTTC; d_call: NA; clone_size: few; v_call: TRBV6-5; j_call: TRBJ2-7
cdr3_aa: CSAKGRPDYYYEQYF; cdr3_nt: TGCAGTGCCAAGGGACGCCCCGACTACTACTACGAGCAGTACTTC; d_call: NA; clone_size: few; v_call: TRBV20-1; j_call: TRBJ2-7
cdr3_aa: CASSQTGTSGDIYEQYF; cdr3_nt: TGTGCCAGCAGCCAAACCGGGACTAGCGGGGATATCTACGAGCAGTACTTC; d_call: TRBD2; clone_size: NA; v_call: TRBV7-4; j_call: TRBJ2-7
cdr3_aa: CASSFDLDIQYF; cdr3_nt: TGTGCCAGCAGTTTCGACCTTGACATTCAGTACTTC; d_call: NA; clone_size: many; v_call: TRBV6-6; j_call: TRBJ2-4
cdr3_aa: CASSPLRLAGGINNEQFF; cdr3_nt: TGTGCCAGTAGTCCCCTCAGACTAGCGGGGGGCATCAACAATGAGCAGTTCTTC; d_call: TRBD2; clone_size: NA; v_call: TRBV19; j_call: TRBJ2-1
cdr3_aa: CASSLYSSRASYNEQFF; cdr3_nt: TGTGCCAGCAGCTTATATAGTAGCCGGGCGTCATACAATGAGCAGTTCTTC; d_call: NA; clone_size: many; v_call: TRBV7-3; j_call: TRBJ2-1
cdr3_aa: CSAFRGTQNTEAFF; cdr3_nt: TGCAGTGCTTTCAGGGGTACCCAGAACACTGAAGCTTTCTTT; d_call: NA; clone_size: few; v_call: TRBV20-1; j_call: TRBJ1-1
cdr3_aa: CASSLTESGGVKTQYF; cdr3_nt: TGTGCCAGCAGTCTAACTGAGAGCGGGGGGGTAAAGACCCAGTACTTC; d_call: TRBD2; clone_size: many; v_call: TRBV28; j_call: TRBJ2-5
cdr3_aa: CASSLATLNIQYF; cdr3_nt: TGTGCCAGCAGTTTAGCCACTCTGAACATTCAGTACTTC; d_call: NA; clone_size: few; v_call: TRBV12-3/TRBV12-4; j_call: TRBJ2-4
cdr3_aa: CSARDLAGAPGTDTQYF; cdr3_nt: TGCAGTGCTAGAGATCTGGCGGGGGCCCCAGGCACAGATACGCAGTATTTT; d_call: NA; clone_size: many; v_call: TRBV20-1; j_call: TRBJ2-3
cdr3_aa: CASSLVEAFF; cdr3_nt: TGTGCCAGCAGCTTAGTGGAAGCTTTCTTT; d_call: NA; clone_size: many; v_call: TRBV7-2; j_call: TRBJ1-1